This is a list of T cell receptor beta chains from one sample in a study of low-dose radiotherapy and immunotherapy resistance in tumors. MiXCR, applied by TCRdb to the reads, yields one record per CDR3 protein. The sample contains approximately 84,000 distinct CDR3 sequences, around 17% of which appear only once. The sequences come from PBMCs, collected after low-dose radiotherapy plus immunotherapy. The source is a male donor with prostate cancer. The CDR3 runs from the conserved cysteine through the conserved F or W. A D gene is named only where the DNA matches it firmly. Not all rows give a size; the values are once, few, many and, for expanded clones, a class.

many	TRBD2	TRBV5-1	TRBJ2-2	CASSWTSGANTGELFF	TGCGCCAGCAGTTGGACTAGCGGGGCGAACACCGGGGAGCTGTTTTTT
many	.	TRBV14	TRBJ2-1	CASSRYNEQFF	TGTGCCAGCAGCCGCTACAATGAGCAGTTCTTC
.	.	TRBV24-1	TRBJ2-1	CATSARNEQFF	TGTGCCACCAGTGCGAGGAATGAGCAGTTCTTC
many	.	TRBV4-1	TRBJ2-3	CASSQDYPDTQYF	TGCGCCAGCAGCCAAGATTACCCAGATACGCAGTATTTT
few	.	TRBV5-1	TRBJ1-1	CASSFTRDTEAFF	TGCGCCAGCAGCTTTACCCGGGACACTGAAGCTTTCTTT
many	.	TRBV9	TRBJ2-6	CASSSGVAGANVLTF	TGTGCCAGCAGTTCAGGGGTCGCTGGGGCCAACGTCCTGACTTTC
many	.	TRBV28	TRBJ2-7	CASSFVRQIYEQYF	TGTGCCAGCAGTTTTGTTCGGCAGATCTACGAGCAGTACTTC
few	TRBD2	TRBV3-1	TRBJ2-2	CASSPGGLAGNTGELFF	TGTGCCAGCAGCCCTGGGGGACTAGCGGGTAACACCGGGGAGCTGTTTTTT
many	.	TRBV7-9	TRBJ2-2	CASTEQPGAAGELFF	TGTGCCAGCACCGAACAACCCGGCGCGGCCGGGGAGCTGTTTTTT
many	TRBD1	TRBV20-1	TRBJ1-3	CSAFGGGLTGGNTIYF	TGCAGTGCTTTCGGAGGGGGCCTGACTGGAGGAAACACCATATATTTT
many	TRBD2	TRBV24-1	TRBJ2-1	CATSERTSGRDNEQFF	TGTGCCACCAGTGAACGGACTAGCGGGAGGGACAATGAGCAGTTCTTC
many	.	TRBV6-6	TRBJ1-1	CASLRGQSTEAFF	TGTGCCAGCTTAAGAGGACAGAGCACTGAAGCTTTCTTT
many	.	TRBV7-9	TRBJ1-5	CASSSGHQPQHF	TGTGCCAGCAGCTCCGGTCATCAGCCCCAGCATTTT
.	.	TRBV6-5	TRBJ2-7	CASQYSLGGHEQYF	TGTGCCAGCCAGTACTCACTGGGAGGCCACGAGCAGTACTTC
many	.	TRBV19	TRBJ2-5	CASSIGLNIQTQYF	TGTGCCAGTAGTATCGGCCTAAATATACAGACCCAGTACTTC
many	.	TRBV4-1	TRBJ2-7	CASSKSVDYEQYF	TGCGCCAGCAGCAAAAGCGTCGACTACGAGCAGTACTTC
many	.	TRBV28	TRBJ1-6	CASSQQGGEDNSPLHF	TGTGCCAGCAGCCAGCAAGGGGGGGAGGATAATTCACCCCTCCACTTT
.	TRBD1	TRBV27	TRBJ2-2	CASSFGTGFPGELFF	TGTGCCAGCAGTTTCGGGACAGGGTTCCCCGGGGAGCTGTTTTTT
many	.	TRBV28	TRBJ1-5	CASSWVSALNQPQHF	TGTGCCAGCAGTTGGGTATCGGCCCTCAATCAGCCCCAGCATTTT
many	.	TRBV20-1	TRBJ2-3	CSARDPRVTTDTQYF	TGCAGTGCTAGAGATCCCCGCGTCACCACAGATACGCAGTATTTT
.	.	TRBV11-3	TRBJ2-3	CASSARGTDTQYF	TGTGCCAGCAGCGCCCGGGGCACAGATACGCAGTATTTT
many	TRBD1	TRBV12-3/TRBV12-4	TRBJ2-1	CASSLGGQGHNEQFF	TGTGCCAGCAGTTTAGGGGGACAGGGGCACAATGAGCAGTTCTTC
many	TRBD2	TRBV4-1	TRBJ2-2	CASSRGGLAANTGELFF	TGCGCCAGCAGCCGGGGGGGACTAGCGGCGAACACCGGGGAGCTGTTTTTT
.	.	TRBV20-1	TRBJ1-3	CSAKRPNSGNTIYF	TGCAGTGCTAAGAGACCGAACTCTGGAAACACCATATATTTT
many	TRBD1	TRBV20-1	TRBJ1-1	CSARKTGGNTEAFF	TGCAGTGCTAGAAAAACAGGGGGGAACACTGAAGCTTTCTTT
many	TRBD2	TRBV20-1	TRBJ2-1	CSARDLGTSGRAFDEQFF	TGCAGTGCTAGAGATCTGGGGACTAGCGGGAGGGCGTTCGATGAGCAGTTCTTC
many	.	TRBV3-1	TRBJ2-7	CASSHRGGYEQYF	TGTGCCAGCAGCCACCGGGGCGGCTACGAGCAGTACTTC
many	.	TRBV27	TRBJ2-2	CASRPQGPTGELFF	TGTGCCAGCAGACCGCAGGGCCCTACCGGGGAGCTGTTTTTT
many	TRBD2	TRBV4-1	TRBJ2-5	CASSQIAGGETQYF	TGCGCCAGCAGCCAGATAGCGGGTGGCGAGACCCAGTACTTC
many	.	TRBV7-2	TRBJ2-7	CASSATDLHEQYF	TGTGCCAGCAGCGCGACCGACCTCCACGAGCAGTACTTC
many	TRBD2	TRBV7-2	TRBJ2-7	CASRTTSGSSYEQYF	TGTGCCAGCAGGACAACTAGCGGGAGCTCCTACGAGCAGTACTTC
.	.	TRBV14	TRBJ2-1	CASSQEGGNVYNEQFF	TGCGCCAGCAGCCAAGAAGGCGGCAACGTTTACAATGAGCAGTTCTTC
many	TRBD1	TRBV28	TRBJ2-7	CASSWDRGDSYEQYF	TGTGCCAGCAGCTGGGACAGGGGGGACTCCTACGAGCAGTACTTC
many	.	TRBV2	TRBJ2-3	CASSGDNWPDTQYF	TGTGCCAGCAGTGGGGACAATTGGCCAGATACGCAGTATTTT
many	TRBD2	TRBV19	TRBJ2-5	CASSSESSGSEETQYF	TGTGCCAGCAGCAGTGAGTCCAGCGGGAGTGAAGAGACCCAGTACTTC
many	TRBD2	TRBV11-2	TRBJ2-2	CASRTSGRTGELFF	TGTGCCAGCAGGACTAGCGGGCGCACCGGGGAGCTGTTTTTT
.	TRBD2	TRBV27	TRBJ2-7	CASRPGLASIGPYEQYF	TGTGCCAGCAGGCCGGGACTAGCGTCAATTGGTCCCTACGAGCAGTACTTC
.	.	TRBV29-1	TRBJ2-3	CSGDSGTDTQYF	TGCAGCGGAGATAGCGGAACAGATACGCAGTATTTT
many	TRBD2	TRBV28	TRBJ2-3	CASRASGRVDTQYF	TGTGCCAGCCGGGCTAGCGGGAGGGTAGATACGCAGTATTTT
many	TRBD1	TRBV28	TRBJ1-2	CASSLKGADYGYTF	TGTGCCAGCAGTTTGAAGGGGGCGGACTATGGCTACACCTTC
many	TRBD2	TRBV7-9	TRBJ2-3	CASSSREGTDTQYF	TGTGCCAGCAGCTCGCGGGAGGGCACAGATACGCAGTATTTT
many	.	TRBV21-1	TRBJ2-1	CASSADRVLNEQFF	TGTGCCAGCAGCGCGGACAGGGTTCTCAATGAGCAGTTCTTC
many	TRBD1	TRBV29-1	TRBJ2-3	CSVGARGTADTQYF	TGCAGCGTTGGGGCCAGGGGGACAGCAGATACGCAGTATTTT
many	.	TRBV7-9	TRBJ1-2	CASSRGSNYGYTF	TGTGCCAGCAGCCGAGGGTCTAACTATGGCTACACCTTC
many	TRBD2	TRBV20-1	TRBJ2-1	CSAPIAGYSYNEQFF	TGCAGTGCCCCGATAGCGGGATACTCCTACAATGAGCAGTTCTTC
many	.	TRBV11-1	TRBJ1-1	CASSFGKNTEAFF	TGTGCCAGCAGCTTTGGCAAGAACACTGAAGCTTTCTTT
many	.	TRBV29-1	TRBJ2-4	CSARTETKNIQYF	TGCAGCGCCAGGACAGAGACCAAAAACATTCAGTACTTC
many	.	TRBV9	TRBJ1-3	CASSPGQPRSGNTIYF	TGTGCCAGCAGCCCAGGACAGCCTCGGTCTGGAAACACCATATATTTT
many	.	TRBV23-1	TRBJ2-3	CASSHGDTGRTDTQYF	TGCGCCAGCAGTCATGGGGATACAGGGCGCACAGATACGCAGTATTTT
many	TRBD2	TRBV27	TRBJ2-2	CASSAGLAGFSGELFF	TGTGCCAGCAGTGCCGGACTAGCGGGATTTTCCGGGGAGCTGTTTTTT
.	.	TRBV27	TRBJ1-3	CASARSGGYGNTIYF	TGTGCCAGCGCACGAAGCGGAGGCTATGGAAACACCATATATTTT
many	.	TRBV27	TRBJ1-5	CASSFVGSNQPQHF	TGTGCCAGCAGTTTCGTCGGCAGCAATCAGCCCCAGCATTTT